The 10 T cell receptor beta chains in this list originate from one sample, sequenced in a study of blood T cell repertoires in COVID-19. The method was immunoSEQ multiplex PCR; TCRdb's version includes in-frame clones alone and lacks a portion of them. Here the sample spans around 190,000 clones, approximately 90% being singletons. Sequencing was done on a sample of PBMCs or T cells enriched from blood (not recorded which). The receptors come from a woman between 35 and 50 years old in a cohort exposed to, infected with or recovered from COVID-19 (not recorded which).

This clone has just a few counts. This chain connects TRBV11-3 to TRBJ1-2; 7 positions agree with TRBD1. CDR1 and CDR2 from the germline V gene are SGHNT and YENEEA. This CDR3 is 16 amino acids long. The V gene end was trimmed by 5 bases and the J gene end by 1 base; junction bases not matched to a gene: 10. The CDR3 region is CASSAQTGYYNYGYTF. Here the CDR3 DNA reads TGTGCCAGCAGCGCGCAGACAGGGTATTATAACTATGGCTACACCTTC.

The chain uses TRBV2 and TRBJ1-2, with 8 nucleotides matching TRBD1. Germline CDR1 and CDR2: SNHLY and FYNNEI. After removal of 11 bases from V and 4 bases from J, the junction contained 12 bases not matched to a gene. The CDR3 runs 14 residues. The CDR3 protein is CAGSGQVPRYGYTF. CDR3 bases: TGTGCCGGTTCGGGACAGGTCCCCCGCTATGGCTACACCTTC. The full variable domain, rest sourced from reference TRBV2 and TRBJ1-2, is EPEVTQTPSHQVTQMGQEVILRCVPISNHLYFYWYRQILGQKVEFLVSFYNNEISEKSEIFDDQFSVERPDGSNFTLKIRSTKLEDSAMYFCAGSGQVPRYGYTFGSGTRLTVV.

The V gene is TRBV6-2 or TRBV6-3, the J gene TRBJ2-4; tentative D call: TRBD2 (6 bases). The CDR3 has 15 amino acids. In germline, CDR1 is MNHEY, CDR2 SVGEGT. The V gene lost 2 bases and the J gene lost 1 base, with 9 bases spanning the gap. CDR3: CASSYPGEAKNIQYF. In nucleotides, the CDR3 is TGTGCCAGCAGTTACCCGGGAGAGGCCAAAAACATTCAGTACTTC.

This clone appeared once. The chain links TRBV7-8 to TRBJ1-4; TRBD1 agrees at 7 bases. V lost 7 bases to trimming and J lost 0 bases; unmatched junction nucleotides: 17. Looked up from germline, CDR1 is SGHVS and CDR2 is FQNEAQ. The CDR3 totals 19 residues. The CDR3 sequence is CASNLRPRQGVTTNEKLFF. The CDR3 DNA reads TGTGCCAGCAATCTTCGGCCACGACAGGGTGTAACAACTAATGAAAAACTGTTTTTT.

The chain uses TRBV7-9 and TRBJ2-7, with 10 positions matching TRBD2. The CDR3 runs to 15 residues. The ends lost 6 bases at V and 2 bases at J; junction bases unmatched: 7. From germline, CDR1 is SEHNR and CDR2 FQNEAQ (reference sequence). As DNA, the CDR3 is TGTGCCAGCAGAGACCTAGCGGGGGCCCCCTACGAGCAGTACTTC. It codes for CASRDLAGAPYEQYF.

Worth noting for this clone: One junction end disagrees with the germline gene, perhaps due to a read error. This chain links TRBV7-9 with TRBJ1-6; 9 nucleotides line up with TRBD1. Germline loops: CDR1 SEHNR, CDR2 FQNEAQ (reference sequence). The CDR3 has 15 amino acids. The CDR3, as DNA: TGTGCCAGCAGCTCAGGGGACCCCAGGCGCGGGACAGGGAGTTTT. Protein product: CASSSGDPRRGTGSF.

This clone has only a few counts. This sequence joins TRBV7-8 and TRBJ2-3; TRBD2 matches 10 bases. The CDR3 loop spans 15 amino acids. From germline, CDR1 is SGHVS and CDR2 FQNEAQ. V shed 4 bases and J 3 bases; nucleotides not matched to a gene: 4. In DNA, the CDR3 is TGTGCCAGCAGCTCCGGACTAGCGGCTACAGATACGCAGTATTTT. Amino acids: CASSSGLAATDTQYF.

This chain joins TRBV14 and TRBJ1-2; a possible D gene is TRBD1 (6 bases). The CDR3 is 14 residues long. The V end was cut by 1 base, the J end by 1 base, with 7 bases between. Germline values: CDR1 SGHDN, CDR2 FVKESK. The CDR3 reads CASSQAGDNYGYTF. The CDR3, as DNA: TGTGCCAGCAGCCAAGCAGGGGATAACTATGGCTACACCTTC.

The rearrangement uses TRBV13 and TRBJ1-1; possibly TRBD1 for D (5 bases). Germline V gene sequence: CDR1 PRHDT, CDR2 FYEKMQ (reference sequence). This CDR3 is 13 amino acids long. The V and J ends lost 3 bases and 5 bases respectively, with 10 bases between them. As DNA, the CDR3 is TGTGCCAGCAGCTTCTCAGGGCGTACTGAAGCTTTCTTT. Its protein product is CASSFSGRTEAFF.

This clone was found a few times. The chain employs TRBV4-3 and TRBJ1-2; D gene unclear. Germline CDR1 is LGHNA and CDR2 is YSLEER. This CDR3 is built from 15 residues. Trimming took off 0 bases at V and 4 bases at J, with 12 bases between the two ends. For the CDR3, the DNA is TGCGCCAGCAGCCAAGATCGCCCCCCGGGCTATGGCTACACCTTC. This encodes CASSQDRPPGYGYTF.